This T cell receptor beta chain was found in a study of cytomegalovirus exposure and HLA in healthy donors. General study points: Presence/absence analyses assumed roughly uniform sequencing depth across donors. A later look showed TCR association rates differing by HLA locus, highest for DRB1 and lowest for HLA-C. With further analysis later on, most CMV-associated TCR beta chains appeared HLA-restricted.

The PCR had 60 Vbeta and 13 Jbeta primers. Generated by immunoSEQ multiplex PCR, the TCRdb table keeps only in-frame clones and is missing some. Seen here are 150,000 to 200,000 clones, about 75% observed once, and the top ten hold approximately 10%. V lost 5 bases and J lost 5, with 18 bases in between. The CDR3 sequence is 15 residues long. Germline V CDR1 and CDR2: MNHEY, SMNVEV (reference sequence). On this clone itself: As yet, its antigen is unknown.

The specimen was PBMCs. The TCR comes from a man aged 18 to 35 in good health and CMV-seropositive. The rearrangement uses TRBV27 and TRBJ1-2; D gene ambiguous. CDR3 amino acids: CASSKGGRTSYGYTF. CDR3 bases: TGTGCCAGCAGTAAAGGAGGACGGACCTCGTATGGCTACACCTTC.